Given below is one T cell receptor beta chain in context. Under the authors' procedure: How many nucleated cells were present was estimated from reference gene primer amplification. Sequencing was performed with immunoSEQ multiplex PCR; in TCRdb, only in-frame clones are kept and a portion is missing. V and J calls and clone size follow that table, whereas D and trimming were derived from the DNA. This table holds some 430,000 clones, 90% found once. The sample comes from a study of blood T cell repertoires in COVID-19. Study summary: The cDNA or gDNA used as material had been derived from T cells, B-cell-depleted T cells, or PBMCs.

Participant-given clinical history determined each cohort assignment. Each recovered donor of Cohort 3 presented with two negative PCRs, clearance, or symptom resolution. The CDR3 has 12 residues. The germline V gene has CDR1 PRHDT and CDR2 FYEKMQ (reference sequence). V shed 9 bases and J 4 bases; nucleotides not matched to a gene: 5. The clonotype was recovered from a man aged 18 to 29 who had recovered from COVID-19. The V call is TRBV13, the J call TRBJ1-2; 7 nucleotides match TRBD1. The sequenced sample consisted of PBMCs or T cells enriched from blood (not recorded which). CDR3 coding DNA: TGTGCCAGTACAGGGGATGGCTATGGCTACACCTTC. Its protein is CASTGDGYGYTF.